This T cell receptor (beta chain) emerged from a study of CD8 T cells in ankylosing spondylitis. Study findings and constraints: Disease-linked clones reportedly concentrated significantly in matched ankylosing spondylitis synovial fluid. Reports of some motif variants in reactive arthritis synovial fluid and blood predate this one. Ankylosing spondylitis blood appeared to carry a characteristic TCR beta motif of several highly homologous variants.

As the method for making TCR beta libraries, quantitative 5'-RACE with molecular barcodes was used. TCRdb fed the 5' RACE reads into MiXCR, producing one record per CDR3 protein. This repertoire shows about 230,000 distinct CDR3 sequences, 8.2% found once; its top ten account for 4% to 5.5%. This clonotype was counted ten times or more. What it recognizes is unknown. Trimming removed 3 bases from V and 2 bases from J; junction bases left unmatched: 1. The CDR3 length is 14 residues. Germline V gives CDR1 DFQATT, CDR2 SNEGSKA (reference sequence). This chain connects TRBV20-1 to TRBJ2-6; 7 nucleotides agree with TRBD2. The source of this sequence is a female donor with ankylosing spondylitis or in good health (not recorded which). The sample was blood, either unsorted or a sorted T cell fraction (not recorded which). The CDR3 spells CSARGGTGANVLTF. The CDR3 region has the DNA TGCAGTGCTAGGGGAGGGACTGGGGCCAACGTCCTGACTTTC.